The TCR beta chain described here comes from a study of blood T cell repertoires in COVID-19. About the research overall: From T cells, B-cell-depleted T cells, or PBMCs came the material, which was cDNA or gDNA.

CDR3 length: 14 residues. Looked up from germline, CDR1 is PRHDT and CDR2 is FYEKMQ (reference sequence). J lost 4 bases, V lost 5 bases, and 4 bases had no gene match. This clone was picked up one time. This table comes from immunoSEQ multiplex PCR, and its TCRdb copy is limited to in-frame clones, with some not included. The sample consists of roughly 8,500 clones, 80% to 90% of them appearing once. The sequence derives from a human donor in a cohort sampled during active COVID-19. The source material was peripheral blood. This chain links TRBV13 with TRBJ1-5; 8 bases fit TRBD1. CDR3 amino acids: CASSPGTGNQPQHF. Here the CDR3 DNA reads TGTGCCAGCAGCCCTGGGACAGGTAATCAGCCCCAGCATTTT.